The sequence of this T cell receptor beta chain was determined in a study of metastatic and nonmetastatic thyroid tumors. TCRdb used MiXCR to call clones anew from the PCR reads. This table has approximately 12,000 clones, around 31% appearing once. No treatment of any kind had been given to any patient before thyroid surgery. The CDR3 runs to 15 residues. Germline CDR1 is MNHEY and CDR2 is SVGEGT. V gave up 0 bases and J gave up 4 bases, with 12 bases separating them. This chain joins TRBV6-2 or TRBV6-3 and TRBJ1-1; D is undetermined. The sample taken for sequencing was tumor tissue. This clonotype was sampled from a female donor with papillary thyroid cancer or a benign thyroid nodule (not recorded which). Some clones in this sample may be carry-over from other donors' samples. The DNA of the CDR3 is TGTGCCAGCAGTTACTCAAAGGCGATCCGCACTGAAGCTTTCTTT. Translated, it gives CASSYSKAIRTEAFF.